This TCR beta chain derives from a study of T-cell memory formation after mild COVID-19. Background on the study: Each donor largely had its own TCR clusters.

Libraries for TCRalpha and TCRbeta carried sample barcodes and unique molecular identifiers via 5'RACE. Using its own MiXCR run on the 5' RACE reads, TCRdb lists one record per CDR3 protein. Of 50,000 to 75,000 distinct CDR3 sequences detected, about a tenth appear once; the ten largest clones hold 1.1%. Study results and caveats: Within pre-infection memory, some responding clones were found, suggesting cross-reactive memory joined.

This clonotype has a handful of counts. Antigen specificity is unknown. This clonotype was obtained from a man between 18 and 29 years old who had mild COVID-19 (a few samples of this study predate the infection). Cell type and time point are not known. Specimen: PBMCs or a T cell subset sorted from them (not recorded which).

CDR3: CASSLGSGRVKNIQYF. As DNA, the CDR3 is TGCGCCAGCAGCTTGGGTAGCGGTCGTGTCAAAAACATTCAGTACTTC. The chain employs TRBV5-1 and TRBJ2-4; the D gene is possibly TRBD2 (6 bases). The ends were cut back, 0 bases at V and 3 bases at J, with 13 bases in the middle. CDR1 SGHRS and CDR2 YFSETQ come from the germline V gene. CDR3 length: 16 residues.